The 14 T cell receptor beta chains reported below all come from one sample, sequenced in a study of blood T cell repertoires in COVID-19. Assay used: immunoSEQ multiplex PCR; TCRdb lists only in-frame clones, some missing. The sample shows about 100,000 clones, over 85% of them seen only once. Sample: peripheral blood. The receptors originated from a woman between 45 and 60 years old with COVID-19, enrolled during active disease.

This clone has only one observation. The chain links TRBV10-3 to TRBJ1-5; 10 nucleotides agree with TRBD1. V dropped 11 bases and J dropped 4; count of bases not matched to a gene: 8. The CDR3 totals 14 residues. The germline V gene encodes CDR1 ENHRY and CDR2 SYGVKD. CDR3 in amino acids: CASSGTGDNQPQHF. CDR3 sequence (DNA): TGTGCCTCGTCCGGGACAGGGGATAATCAGCCCCAGCATTTT.

CDR3 in amino acids: CASSPPGTGVGYTF. CDR3 DNA: TGTGCCAGCAGCCCACCCGGGACAGGGGTGGGCTACACCTTC. The chain uses TRBV6-5 and TRBJ1-2, with TRBD1 identical over 10 bases. The V gene's germline CDR1 is MNHEY and CDR2 SVGAGI. The CDR3 consists of 14 residues. With 6 bases clipped from V and 8 bases from J, the junction kept 9 bases outside the gene matches.

This rearrangement joins TRBV5-4 to TRBJ1-1; TRBD1 matches 8 bases. After removal of 5 bases from V and 1 base from J, the junction contained 4 bases not matched to a gene. CDR1 and CDR2 (germline): SGHNT, YYREEE (reference sequence). This CDR3 has 14 residues. CDR3 residues: CASSLGTGNTEAFF. CDR3 nucleotide sequence: TGTGCCAGCAGTCTGGGGACAGGGAACACTGAAGCTTTCTTT.

The V and J genes are TRBV14 and TRBJ1-1, with 9 nucleotides matching TRBD1. This CDR3 comprises 15 residues. V trimming: 5 bases; J trimming: 0 bases; junction bases outside the gene matches: 4. Germline V lookup: CDR1 SGHDN, CDR2 FVKESK. The CDR3 nucleotides read TGTGCCAGCAGCACCGGGACAGGGCTGAACACTGAAGCTTTCTTT. Protein product: CASSTGTGLNTEAFF.

The chain couples TRBV11-3 to TRBJ2-3; TRBD1 aligns across 9 bases. Losses at the gene ends were 0 bases for V and 2 bases for J; bases not matched to a gene: 6. Germline lookup yields CDR1 SGHNT and CDR2 YENEEA. This CDR3 comprises 17 residues. The CDR3 DNA is TGTGCCAGCAGCTTAGATCCAACAGGGGGCTACACAGATACGCAGTATTTT. Its translation: CASSLDPTGGYTDTQYF.

CDR3 loop: CASSLEGIPGTAILTSTDTQYF. The CDR3 DNA reads as TGTGCCAGCAGTTTAGAAGGGATTCCGGGGACTGCTATACTTACTAGCACAGATACGCAGTATTTT. The chain uses TRBV27 and TRBJ2-3, with D tentatively TRBD2 (6 bases). This CDR3 is 22 amino acids long. Germline loops: CDR1 MNHEY, CDR2 SMNVEV (reference sequence). Trimming cost V 2 bases and J 0 bases, with 30 bases left between them.

This clone was seen a handful of times. The rearrangement links TRBV4-1 to TRBJ2-1, with TRBD2 matching 7 bases. V was clipped by 0 bases and J by 14 bases; unmatched bases: 7. CDR1 MGHRA and CDR2 YSYEKL come from the germline V gene. The length of the CDR3 is 13 residues. CDR3 DNA: TGCGCCAGCAGCCAAGATAGGGGCGGGGGAAAGTTCTTC. It encodes CASSQDRGGGKFF.

The chain combines TRBV27 with TRBJ1-1; TRBD1 aligns across 7 bases. Germline CDR1 MNHEY, CDR2 SMNVEV (reference sequence). The ends lost 5 bases at V and 0 bases at J; junction bases unmatched: 3. The CDR3 consists of 14 residues. The CDR3 sequence: CASSRQGLNTEAFF. DNA for the CDR3: TGTGCCAGCAGTCGACAGGGTCTGAACACTGAAGCTTTCTTT.

This clone showed up just once. The chain uses TRBV19 and TRBJ2-7; a possible D gene is TRBD2 (5 bases). Germline values: CDR1 LNHDA, CDR2 SQIVND (reference sequence). V was pared by 3 bases and J by 1 base, with 10 bases between. CDR3 length: 14 residues. The CDR3 coding sequence is TGTGCCAGTAGTATCGGGAAGTTATCCTACGAGCAGTACTTC. Translating it yields CASSIGKLSYEQYF.

Of note for this clone: Other DNA sequences within the sample encode an identical CDR3. This chain links TRBV11-2 with TRBJ2-5; 7 positions agree with TRBD2. The V and J ends lost 3 bases and 0 bases, in that order; junction bases with no gene match: 10. The germline V gene has CDR1 SGHAT and CDR2 FQNNGV. This CDR3 comprises 17 residues. CDR3 nucleotides: TGTGCCAGCAGCTTCGGCCGGGACTACCAGTACCAAGAGACCCAGTACTTC. This sequence encodes CASSFGRDYQYQETQYF.

The chain is built from TRBV5-8 and TRBJ1-2, with 11 nucleotides matching TRBD1. This CDR3 is 16 amino acids long. The germline V gene has CDR1 SGHTS and CDR2 YDEGEE. The J segment lost 6 bases and the V segment lost 4 bases, leaving 11 bases of the junction unmatched. CDR3 loop: CASSPGTGGIGNGYTF. CDR3 coding DNA: TGTGCCAGCAGCCCCGGGACAGGGGGTATTGGGAATGGCTACACCTTC.

The chain employs TRBV6-2 or TRBV6-3 and TRBJ2-7, with 9 bases matching TRBD1. Unmatched junction bases numbered 5, after V lost 2 bases and J lost 6 bases. The CDR3 contains 14 residues. Germline V gene data show CDR1 as MNHEY and CDR2 as SVGEGT. The CDR3 bases are TGTGCCAGCAGTTACGCCGGGACAGGGTTCGAGCAGTACTTC. It specifies CASSYAGTGFEQYF.

The chain combines TRBV19 with TRBJ2-3; 7 bases fit TRBD2. J lost 7 bases, V lost 3 bases, and 4 bases had no gene match. The CDR3 sequence is 13 residues long. CDR1 is LNHDA, CDR2 SQIVND, per germline (reference sequence). Written as DNA, the CDR3 is TGTGCCAGTAGTATGGGGGGGTCATATACGCAGTATTTT. Residues: CASSMGGSYTQYF. The complete variable domain, with remaining parts taken from reference TRBV19 and TRBJ2-3, reads DGGITQSPKYLFRKEGQNVTLSCEQNLNHDAMYWYRQDPGQGLRLIYYSQIVNDFQKGDIAEGYSVSREKKESFPLTVTSAQKNPTAFYLCASSMGGSYTQYFGPGTRLTVL.

The rearrangement uses TRBV18 and TRBJ1-1, with 8 positions matching TRBD1. The junction had 20 bases not matched to a gene; V was cut back by 4 bases and J by 4 bases. The CDR3 contains 19 residues. Germline V gene sequence: CDR1 KGHSH, CDR2 LQKENI. The CDR3 DNA follows: TGTGCCAGCTCACGGGTTATGTTTGGACAGGGCAAGTTCGGCACTGAAGCTTTCTTT. This codes for CASSRVMFGQGKFGTEAFF.